This T cell receptor beta chain emerged from a study of CXCR3-negative and CXCR3-positive naive CD8 T cells. Triplicate sorting captured around 300,000 cells each from every CD8+ T cell subset. Definition of naive CD8+ T cells rested on a CD45RO-CCR7+CD27+CD95- profile. The method, 5' RACE with UMI labels, was used to prepare the TRB cDNA libraries. TCRdb re-called the 5' RACE reads and catalogs CDR3 proteins one per entry, DNA excluded. This table lists about 150,000 distinct CDR3 sequences. Details on this clonotype: What it binds is not known.

Germline V CDR1 and CDR2: LGHNA, YNFKEQ. The CDR3 has 17 residues. General observations from the study: For CXCR3-positive naive cells, TRB CDR3s were more hydrophobic than those of CXCR3-negative naive cells. The naive subsets expressed comparable surface CD5, and the authors inferred TCR strength from TRB CDR3 properties. TRBV-TRBJ usage matched between naive CXCR3-negative and CXCR3-positive cells but not between memory cells.

The chain is built from TRBV4-2 and TRBJ2-1; TCRdb lists TRBD1, though no DNA is available to test this call. The receptor was isolated from a human donor in good health. Some clones in this sample may be carry-over from other donors' samples. Input material: naive CXCR3+ CD8+ T cells from blood. Indicated subset: CD45RO-CCR7+CD27+CD95- naive CD8+ T cells expressing CXCR3 (TNR3+). The CDR3 reads CASSLEGSESSYNEQFF.